The rows below give T cell receptor beta chains drawn from one sample of a study of T cell clones after liver transplantation. Using immunoSEQ multiplex PCR, the repertoire was profiled, and TCRdb retains in-frame clones only, with some absent. The sample records around 100,000 clones, 84% being singletons. The sample was CD4+ T cells from blood, taken 45 to 50 months after liver transplant. These receptor sequences come from a human patient who received a liver transplant. Some T cells may originate from the graft donor. The CDR3 runs from the conserved cysteine through the conserved F or W.

>TRBJ2-5|TRBV18
CASSPGRQETQYF
>TRBJ2-5|TRBV7-3
CASSLAWTGLQETQYF
>TRBJ1-3|TRBV5-8
CASSLGRSRLSGNTIYF
>TRBJ2-7|TRBV18
CASSPLVTGTSYEQYF
>TRBJ1-6|TRBV4-3
CASSQFGSYNSPLHF
>TRBJ2-7|TRBV2
CASSGSLRRAWDNYEQYF
>TRBJ2-2|TRBV5-1
CASSLELPNTGELFF
>TRBJ2-7|TRBV27
CASRYRWDNPYEQYF
>TRBJ2-3|TRBV5-1
CASSLGTASTDTQYF
>TRBJ2-7|TRBV6-1
CASTGRTAYEQYF
>TRBJ2-5|TRBV11-1
CASSSGQEQETQYF
>TRBJ2-5|TRBV6-5
CASSYSGGAWETQYF
>TRBJ2-2|TRBV19
CASSPIGRGGTGELFF
>TRBJ1-5|TRBV7-2
CASSYRLNQPQHF
>TRBJ2-3|TRBV19
CASKGGGRSPDTQYF
>TRBJ1-2|TRBV6-5
CASSYSPPPTGGGYTF
>TRBJ1-3|TRBV10-3
CASRVQGGSGNTIYF
>TRBJ2-1|TRBV11-3
CASSHQESSGYEQFF
>TRBJ2-5|TRBV6-5
CASSYTILETQYF
>TRBJ2-3|TRBV19
CASSPRDRVGDTQYF
>TRBJ1-1|TRBV9
CASSVVVSPSGVAEAFF
>TRBJ2-7|TRBV19
CASSINSGPTYEQYF
>TRBJ2-4|TRBV19
CASSAWGGTENIQYF
>TRBJ2-1|TRBV10-2
CATYVSRGSYNEQFF
>TRBJ2-5|TRBV7-6
CASSLGSRGSTGTQYF
>TRBJ1-2|TRBV19
CASGLNGYTF
>TRBJ2-3|TRBV10-3
CATGLSTDTQYF
>TRBJ2-7|TRBV19
CASSTSGRYEQYF
>TRBJ2-3|TRBV28
CATSTSGVTDTQYF
>TRBJ1-2|TRBV6-5
CASTGTGRDYGYTF
>TRBJ1-2|TRBV27
CASSAFPGQGGYGYTF
>TRBJ1-5|TRBV19
CASSIDGQGNQPQHF
>TRBJ2-7|TRBV5-1
CASSLSDRNYEQYF